This T cell receptor (beta chain) was captured by sequencing in a study of OX40 agonist ivuxolimab in advanced cancers. This clone was recorded only once. The protocol was immunoSEQ multiplex PCR, while the TCRdb copy is restricted to in-frame clones and leaves out a portion. The data show 45,000 to 65,000 clones, around 85% seen once. There are 13 residues in the CDR3. V lost 5 bases, J lost 3 bases, and 11 bases lay in between. Germline CDR1 and CDR2: MNHEY and SMNVEV (reference sequence). Sequencing was performed on CD4+ or CD8+ T cells sorted from blood, taken in a trial of the OX40 agonist ivuxolimab. The clonotype comes from an adult with an advanced solid tumor such as melanoma, head and neck, liver or kidney cancer. This chain connects TRBV27 to TRBJ2-7; D may be TRBD1 (5 bases). CDR3 nucleotide sequence: TGTGCCAGCAGTCCCCAGGGATTCTACGAGCAGTACTTC. Residues: CASSPQGFYEQYF.